The 25 T cell receptor beta chains reported below all come from one sample, sequenced in a study of blood T cell repertoires in COVID-19. Sequenced by immunoSEQ multiplex PCR; TCRdb stores in-frame clones only, minus some. The table includes 53,000 or so clones, 90% detected once. Sequencing input: peripheral blood. These receptors were obtained from a man between 35 and 55 years old with acute or convalescent COVID-19.

This chain links TRBV29-1 with TRBJ1-2, with 7 bases matching TRBD1. Germline V lookup: CDR1 SQVTM, CDR2 ANQGSEA. With V trimmed by 6 bases and J by 4 bases, 8 bases remained unmatched. CDR3 length equals 13 residues. DNA for the CDR3: TGCAGCGTGTCCGTAGACAGGGCCTATGGCTACACCTTC. It yields the protein CSVSVDRAYGYTF.

The chain recombines TRBV5-1 with TRBJ1-1; D perhaps matches TRBD1 (5 bases). V was trimmed by 4 bases and J by 0 bases, leaving 16 bases between them. Germline values: CDR1 SGHRS, CDR2 YFSETQ. CDR3 length: 16 amino acids. The CDR3 here is CASSGPGGGLNTEAFF. In nucleotides, the CDR3 is TGCGCCAGCAGCGGCCCCGGGGGGGGGTTGAACACTGAAGCTTTCTTT.

The genes are TRBV6-5 and TRBJ2-1, with D possibly TRBD1 on 6 matching bases. This CDR3 is built from 15 residues. Germline loops: CDR1 MNHEY, CDR2 SVGAGI. V was shortened by 7 bases and J by 3 bases, with 16 bases between the two germline ends. The CDR3 reads CASKGPGQHYNEQFF. The CDR3 region has the DNA TGTGCCAGCAAGGGGCCAGGACAGCACTACAATGAGCAGTTCTTC.

The chain has TRBV5-1 and TRBJ1-4; D remains unclear. V shed 0 bases and J shed 0 bases, with 6 bases lying between them. The germline CDR1 and CDR2 sequences are SGHRS and YFSETQ. The CDR3 is made up of 15 amino acids. The CDR3 DNA reads TGCGCCAGCAGCTTGGCCCGTGCAACTAATGAAAAACTGTTTTTT. Amino acid sequence: CASSLARATNEKLFF. The complete variable domain, with remaining parts taken from reference TRBV5-1 and TRBJ1-4, reads KAGVTQTPRYLIKTRGQQVTLSCSPISGHRSVSWYQQTPGQGLQFLFEYFSETQRNKGNFPGRFSGRQFSNSRSEMNVSTLELGDSALYLCASSLARATNEKLFFGSGTQLSVL.

The chain recombines TRBV3-1 (or the pseudogene TRBV3-2) with TRBJ1-6; D unresolved. V lost 2 bases to trimming and J lost 7 bases, with 12 bases between them. The CDR3 contains 15 residues. From germline, CDR1 is LGHDT and CDR2 YNNKEL (reference sequence). The CDR3 is CASSQNAGYNSPLHF. The CDR3 DNA reads as TGTGCCAGCAGCCAAAACGCGGGGTACAATTCACCCCTCCACTTT.

V is TRBV30 and J is TRBJ2-1; 9 nucleotides match TRBD2. The CDR3 has 15 amino acids. Germline lookup yields CDR1 GTSNPN and CDR2 SVGIG (reference sequence). Germline trimming cut 2 bases from V and 0 bases from J; bases unmatched to any gene: 2. The CDR3, as DNA: TGTGCCTGGAGTCAACTAGCGGGCTCCTACAATGAGCAGTTCTTC. The encoded protein is CAWSQLAGSYNEQFF.

The rearrangement joins TRBV19 to TRBJ1-5; 11 bases agree with TRBD1. Unmatched junction bases numbered 7, after V lost 4 bases and J lost 8 bases. This CDR3 is 15 amino acids long. From germline, CDR1 is LNHDA and CDR2 SQIVND (reference sequence). In DNA form, the CDR3 reads TGTGCCAGTAGTAGCGGACAGGGGGCTGGTAAGCCCCAGCATTTT. Its protein product is CASSSGQGAGKPQHF.

The chain employs TRBV4-1 and TRBJ1-5; 9 nucleotides line up with TRBD1. The length of the CDR3 is 14 residues. The J segment lost 4 bases and the V segment lost 6 bases, leaving 4 bases of the junction unmatched. The germline CDR1 and CDR2 sequences are MGHRA and YSYEKL. The CDR3 loop is CASSPGQGNQPQHF. As DNA, the CDR3 is TGCGCCAGCAGTCCCGGACAGGGGAATCAGCCCCAGCATTTT.

This clone was observed a few times. The V and J genes are TRBV6-1 and TRBJ2-7; D perhaps matches TRBD1 (6 bases). V lost 2 bases, J lost 4 bases, and 21 bases lay in between. Germline values: CDR1 MNHNS, CDR2 SASEGT. The CDR3 loop spans 17 amino acids. As DNA, the CDR3 is TGTGCCAGCAGTGAACTTGTAGGGACACACGACTTTTACGAGCAGTACTTC. It encodes CASSELVGTHDFYEQYF.

The chain carries TRBV29-1 and TRBJ1-1; 7 bases are a match to TRBD1. Germline V gene data show CDR1 as SQVTM and CDR2 as ANQGSEA. Germline trimming cut 7 bases from V and 9 bases from J; bases unmatched to any gene: 8. The CDR3 extends over 11 amino acids. CDR3: CSGLQGKKAFF. For the CDR3, the DNA is TGCAGCGGCCTACAGGGGAAGAAAGCTTTCTTT.

J is TRBJ2-7 and V is TRBV29-1; the D is unclear. The germline V and J ends were trimmed by 0 bases and 7 bases, with 13 bases remaining between them. Germline lookup yields CDR1 SQVTM and CDR2 ANQGSEA. CDR3 size: 13 residues. In DNA, the CDR3 is TGCAGCGTTGAAGATCGGTCCCGAGTAGAGCAGTACTTC. Protein sequence: CSVEDRSRVEQYF.

CDR3 sequence: CSASGASGRLNNEQFF. Written as DNA, the CDR3 is TGCAGTGCTAGTGGGGCTAGCGGGAGACTGAACAATGAGCAGTTCTTC. The chain joins TRBV20-1 to TRBJ2-1; 10 bases agree with TRBD2. CDR1 and CDR2 from the germline V gene are DFQATT and SNEGSKA (reference sequence). The V segment lost 3 bases and the J segment 5 bases; nucleotides outside the gene matches: 10. The CDR3 has 16 residues.

The V call is TRBV7-9, the J call TRBJ2-1; D is unclear. The V gene's germline CDR1 is SEHNR and CDR2 FQNEAQ (reference sequence). The CDR3 spans 13 residues. V lost 6 bases and J lost 0, with 6 bases in between. The CDR3 DNA is TGTGCCAGCAGGCGGCCCTCCTACAATGAGCAGTTCTTC. This codes for CASRRPSYNEQFF.

The chain links TRBV9 to TRBJ2-1; 10 positions match TRBD2. Germline V lookup: CDR1 SGDLS, CDR2 YYNGEE. CDR3 length: 15 amino acids. With V trimmed by 3 bases and J by 5 bases, 5 bases remained unmatched. DNA for the CDR3: TGTGCCAGCAGCGAGGGAGCGGGAGGGAACAATGAGCAGTTCTTC. Protein product: CASSEGAGGNNEQFF.

This chain joins TRBV4-2 and TRBJ1-1, with 10 bases that match TRBD1. V dropped 1 base and J dropped 6; count of bases not matched to a gene: 8. Germline V CDR1 and CDR2: LGHNA, YNFKEQ. The CDR3 runs to 16 residues. The CDR3 nucleotides read TGTGCCAGCAGCCAAGGATCGGGGACAGGGGCTGCTGAAGCTTTCTTT. This sequence encodes CASSQGSGTGAAEAFF.

The chain is built from TRBV2 and TRBJ2-5, with 8 positions matching TRBD1. Germline CDR1 is SNHLY and CDR2 is FYNNEI. This CDR3 spans 14 amino acids. V lost 3 bases and J lost 4; bases outside the gene matches: 4. DNA for the CDR3: TGTGCCAGCAGTGAGGCCAGGGGGCCAGAGACCCAGTACTTC. This sequence encodes CASSEARGPETQYF.

In its sample, this clone is medium-sized (0.01 to 0.1%). This chain connects TRBV5-5 to TRBJ2-1, with TRBD2 matching over 9 bases. Trimming at V came to 4 bases and at J to 8 bases, leaving 10 bases not matched to a gene. Germline CDR1 reads SGHKS; CDR2 reads YYEKEE (reference sequence). This CDR3 is 15 amino acids long. The CDR3 reads CASSPQREVWDEQFF. The CDR3 DNA reads TGTGCCAGCAGCCCCCAGCGGGAGGTATGGGATGAGCAGTTCTTC.

The chain links TRBV19 to TRBJ2-3, with D possibly TRBD2 on 5 matching bases. V dropped 8 bases and J dropped 1 base, with 10 bases sitting between them. CDR1 and CDR2 (germline): LNHDA, SQIVND (reference sequence). The CDR3 sequence is 13 residues long. This chain's CDR3 is CASGQEGTDTQYF. In DNA, the CDR3 is TGTGCCAGTGGCCAGGAGGGCACAGATACGCAGTATTTT.

V and J are TRBV4-3 and TRBJ2-1; 7 positions agree with TRBD1. The V gene's germline CDR1 is LGHNA and CDR2 YSLEER. V lost 0 bases to trimming and J lost 9 bases; unmatched junction nucleotides: 5. The CDR3 is 14 amino acids. The CDR3 DNA follows: TGCGCCAGCAGCCAAGATACAGGGGATGGTGAGCAGTTCTTC. Protein product: CASSQDTGDGEQFF.

This CDR3 is CAWSQALTRGYTF. The CDR3 bases are TGTGCCTGGAGTCAGGCTTTAACTCGAGGCTACACCTTC. The J gene is TRBJ1-2, the V gene TRBV30, with D unclear. The V end was cut by 2 bases, the J end by 8 bases, with 15 bases between. The CDR3 length is 13 residues. Germline CDR1 is GTSNPN and CDR2 is SVGIG (reference sequence). The full variable domain, completed using reference TRBV30 and TRBJ1-2, is SQTIHQWPATLVQPVGSPLSLECTVEGTSNPNLYWYRQAAGRGLQLLFYSVGIGQISSEVPQNLSASRPQDRQFILSSKKLLLSDSGFYLCAWSQALTRGYTFGSGTRLTVV.

V usage is TRBV2 and J usage is TRBJ2-1, with 7 bases matching TRBD2. CDR1 and CDR2 (germline): SNHLY, FYNNEI. V was clipped by 7 bases and J by 0 bases; unmatched bases: 3. The CDR3 covers 14 residues. The chain's CDR3 is CASKSSGSYNEQFF. CDR3 nucleotides: TGTGCCAGCAAGTCTAGCGGCTCCTACAATGAGCAGTTCTTC.

This chain links TRBV4-1 with TRBJ1-1; possible D gene TRBD1, 6 bases. Trimming stripped 2 bases from V and 5 bases from J, with 15 bases between. The CDR3 sequence is 15 residues long. CDR1 and CDR2 (germline): MGHRA, YSYEKL. CDR3 bases: TGCGCCAGCAGCCAAATCCCCAGAGGGGGAACTGAAGCTTTCTTT. This encodes CASSQIPRGGTEAFF.

V gene TRBV7-8 combines with J gene TRBJ1-5, with D tentatively TRBD1 (5 bases). CDR3 length: 15 amino acids. V gave up 4 bases and J gave up 0 bases, with 10 bases separating them. Germline CDR1 SGHVS, CDR2 FQNEAQ. CDR3 sequence reads: CASSSDRNSNQPQHF. CDR3 bases: TGTGCCAGCAGCTCCGACAGAAATAGCAATCAGCCCCAGCATTTT. Full variable domain (missing parts from reference TRBV7-8 and TRBJ1-5): GAGVSQSPRYKVAKRGQDVALRCDPISGHVSLFWYQQALGQGPEFLTYFQNEAQLDKSGLPSDRFFAERPEGSVSTLKIQRTQQEDSAVYLCASSSDRNSNQPQHFGDGTRLSIL.

The genes are TRBV7-8 and TRBJ2-2; TRBD1 matches at 7 bases. This CDR3 has 15 residues. Looked up from germline, CDR1 is SGHVS and CDR2 is FQNEAQ. With V trimmed by 8 bases and J by 1 base, 7 bases remained unmatched. Written as DNA, the CDR3 is TGTGCCAGCGGACAGGTGGATATGAACACCGGGGAGCTGTTTTTT. This encodes CASGQVDMNTGELFF.

The V and J genes are TRBV6-1 and TRBJ2-2; D is perhaps TRBD2 (5 bases). The germline gives CDR1 MNHNS, CDR2 SASEGT. Trimming pared 2 bases from V and 6 bases from J, leaving 10 bases between. CDR3 length: 14 residues. CDR3: CASSETRSAGELFF. The CDR3 nucleotides are TGTGCCAGCAGTGAAACTAGGTCAGCCGGGGAGCTGTTTTTT.